This T cell receptor (beta chain) emerged from a study of cytomegalovirus exposure and HLA in healthy donors. Per germline, CDR1 MNHNS and CDR2 SASEGT. This CDR3 region has 14 residues. The ends were cut back, 5 bases at V and 2 bases at J, with 9 bases in the middle. It was with 60 Vbeta and 13 Jbeta primers that the PCR ran. Measured with immunoSEQ multiplex PCR; TCRdb has only the in-frame clones, and not every one. The repertoire has 95,000 to 100,000 clones, around 77% of them found once; the top ten carry approximately 8%. The receptor was isolated from a female donor in good health and CMV-seronegative. The sequenced sample consisted of PBMCs. J is TRBJ1-4 and V is TRBV6-1, with no clear D. CDR3 bases: TGTGCCAGCAGTCGAACTTTGACTAATGAAAAACTGTTTTTT. It is translated as CASSRTLTNEKLFF.